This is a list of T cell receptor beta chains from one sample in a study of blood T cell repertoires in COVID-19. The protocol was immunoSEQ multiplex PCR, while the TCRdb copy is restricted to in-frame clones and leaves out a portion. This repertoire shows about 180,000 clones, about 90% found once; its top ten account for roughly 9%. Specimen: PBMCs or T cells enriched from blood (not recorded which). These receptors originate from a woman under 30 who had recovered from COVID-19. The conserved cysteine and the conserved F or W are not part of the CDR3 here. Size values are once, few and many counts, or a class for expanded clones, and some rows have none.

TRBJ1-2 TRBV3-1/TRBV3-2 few ASSQSWGLEGYT
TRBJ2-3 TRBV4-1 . ASSQDPPGRETDTQY
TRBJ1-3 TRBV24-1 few ATSDARGTIY
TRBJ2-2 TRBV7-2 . ASSLGRGTGELF
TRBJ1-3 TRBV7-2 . ASSLGRARGGGNTIY
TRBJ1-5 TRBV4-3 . ASSPGTGPNQPQH
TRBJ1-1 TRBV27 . ASSLSGQGVTEAF
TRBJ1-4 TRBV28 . ASSSHRGQGREKLF
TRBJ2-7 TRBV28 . ASSPSREPYEQY
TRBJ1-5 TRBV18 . ASSPTGTGEQPQH
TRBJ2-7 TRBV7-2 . ASSLESLAGSFEQY
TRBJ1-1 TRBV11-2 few ASSRGSIYTEAF
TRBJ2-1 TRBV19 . ASSTTSGGYRGNEQF
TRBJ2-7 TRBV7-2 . ASSNRGTYEQY
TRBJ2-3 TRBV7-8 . ASSLVVGGTQY
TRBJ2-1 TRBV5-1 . ASTPGIFYNEQF
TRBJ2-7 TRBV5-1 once ASSPGTPYEQY
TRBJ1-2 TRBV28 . ASSRDYGYT
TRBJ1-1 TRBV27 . ASTLSVMNTEAF
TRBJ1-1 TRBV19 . ASSINRGFDTEAF
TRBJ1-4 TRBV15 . ATSSPRESYEKLF
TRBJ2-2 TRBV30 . AWGPGLVAGELF
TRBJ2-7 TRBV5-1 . ASPFRGGSSYEQY
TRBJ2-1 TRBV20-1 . SASPGTGSRDEQF
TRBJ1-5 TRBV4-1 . ASSQGDGGSQPQH
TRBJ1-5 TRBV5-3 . ARSLAIGQGEGSNQPQH
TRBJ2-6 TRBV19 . ASRTGLAGGPSGANVLT
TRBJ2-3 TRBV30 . AWSVREDTQY
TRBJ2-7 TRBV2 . ARPGLADSYEQY
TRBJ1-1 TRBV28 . ASSVKGGQAF
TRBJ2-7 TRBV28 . ASSFGAGYEQY
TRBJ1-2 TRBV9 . ASSPRDSDYGYT
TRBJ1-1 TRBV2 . ASRRVGGMNTEAF
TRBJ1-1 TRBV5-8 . ASSLAVNTEAF
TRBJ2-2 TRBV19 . ASSIQSSGGELF
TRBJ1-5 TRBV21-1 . ASEGRPGN
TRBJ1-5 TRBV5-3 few ARSQGVRPQH
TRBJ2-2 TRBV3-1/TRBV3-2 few ASSQSELAGRELF
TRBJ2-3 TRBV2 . ASSGGGSDTQY
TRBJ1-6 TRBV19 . AAKQGTDINSPLH
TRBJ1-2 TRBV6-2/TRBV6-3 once ASSYSQGGYT
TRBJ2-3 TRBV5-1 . ASSQGFSGSTDTQY
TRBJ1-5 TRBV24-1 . ATSAPDRGRNQPQH
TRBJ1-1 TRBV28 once ASSFAGQEAF
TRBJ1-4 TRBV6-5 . ASRLGQGGEKLF
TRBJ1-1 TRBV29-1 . SVVQGSPQNTEAF